These 6 T cell receptor beta chains were sequenced from one sample in a study of cytomegalovirus exposure and HLA in healthy donors. The PCR contained 60 Vbeta and 13 Jbeta primers. Method: immunoSEQ multiplex PCR; TCRdb's copy keeps in-frame clones and lacks some. Found here are over 150,000 clones, around three quarters of them singletons; the top ten hold approximately 4%. The sample was PBMCs. The receptors derive from a woman in her forties in good health and CMV-seronegative.

A single count supports this clone. V gene TRBV19 combines with J gene TRBJ2-7; 7 nucleotides line up with TRBD2. The CDR3 runs 13 residues. Trimming at V came to 6 bases and at J to 3 bases, leaving 5 bases not matched to a gene. In germline, CDR1 is LNHDA, CDR2 SQIVND (reference sequence). CDR3 bases: TGTGCCAGTAGGACAGCGGGGCACTACGAGCAGTACTTC. Protein: CASRTAGHYEQYF.

The chain recombines TRBV6-5 with TRBJ1-6, with D unresolved. CDR3 length equals 14 residues. The V and J ends lost 0 bases and 10 bases respectively, with 10 bases between them. CDR1 MNHEY and CDR2 SVGAGI come from the germline V gene. CDR3 sequence reads: CASSYSAGKSPLHF. In nucleotides, the CDR3 is TGTGCCAGCAGTTACTCGGCCGGGAAGTCACCCCTCCACTTT.

Here the CDR3 DNA reads TGTGCCAGCAGCTCCCTTGGGGGCGCTAATGAAAAACTGTTTTTT. Protein: CASSSLGGANEKLFF. J is TRBJ1-4 and V is TRBV7-9; D may be TRBD1 (6 bases). The CDR3 loop spans 15 amino acids. Germline lookup yields CDR1 SEHNR and CDR2 FQNEAQ (reference sequence). The V and J ends lost 4 bases and 3 bases respectively, with 12 bases between them.

In this sample, this clone turned up once. The rearrangement links TRBV19 to TRBJ2-6; the match to TRBD1 covers 8 bases. The ends lost 5 bases at V and 0 bases at J; junction bases unmatched: 6. Germline loops: CDR1 LNHDA, CDR2 SQIVND (reference sequence). This CDR3 comprises 17 residues. CDR3 bases: TGTGCCAGTAGTGAACAGGGGGTGGTCTCTGGGGCCAACGTCCTGACTTTC. This encodes CASSEQGVVSGANVLTF.

In the case of this clone: Other nucleotide sequences from this sample produce the same CDR3. The chain combines TRBV18 with TRBJ1-1, with 8 bases that match TRBD1. Germline values: CDR1 KGHSH, CDR2 LQKENI. Trimming at V came to 3 bases and at J to 3 bases, leaving 0 bases not matched to a gene. This CDR3 is built from 13 residues. CDR3 nucleotide sequence: TGTGCCAGCTCACCGGACAGGGACACTGAAGCTTTCTTT. It specifies CASSPDRDTEAFF.

V and J are TRBV6-6 and TRBJ1-2, with D possibly being TRBD1 (6 bases). Germline V gives CDR1 MNHNY, CDR2 SVGAGI (reference sequence). This CDR3 is 16 amino acids long. Trimming took 5 bases from V and 3 from J, leaving 19 bases between them. CDR3 DNA: TGTGCCAGCAGTAACGGGTCAGGGGAGGGCTACTATGGCTACACCTTC. Translated: CASSNGSGEGYYGYTF.